The 27 T cell receptor beta chains reported below all come from one sample, sequenced in a study of T-cell memory formation after mild COVID-19. One entry per CDR3 protein, called by TCRdb with MiXCR from the 5' RACE reads. In the table there are about 82,000 distinct CDR3 sequences, about 15% of which are singletons. Sequencing was done on a sample of PBMCs or a T cell subset sorted from them (not recorded which). The receptors were gathered from a man younger than 30 who had mild COVID-19 (a few samples of this study predate the infection). Cell type and time point are not known.

A few counts support this clonotype. The V call is TRBV12-3 or TRBV12-4, the J call TRBJ2-5; 10 bases fit TRBD2. Germline trimming cut 3 bases from V and 2 bases from J; bases unmatched to any gene: 6. CDR3 length equals 16 residues. The CDR3 region is CASSLLAGGLQETQYF. The CDR3 nucleotides read TGTGCCAGCAGTTTGTTAGCGGGGGGACTTCAAGAGACCCAGTACTTC.

This clonotype has only a few counts. J is TRBJ2-1 and V is TRBV5-1; unclear D gene. The CDR3 spans 10 residues. Germline V gene data show CDR1 as SGHRS and CDR2 as YFSETQ. Deletions cut 7 bases from V and 8 bases from J, with 7 bases between. This chain's CDR3 is CASRGYEQFF. The CDR3 DNA is TGCGCCAGCCGAGGTTATGAGCAGTTCTTC.

This clonotype turned up a few times. The CDR3 DNA reads TGTGCCAGCAGTCTTCGTCGGGCGGATCAGCCCCAGCATTTT. It yields the protein CASSLRRADQPQHF. The rearrangement links TRBV6-1 to TRBJ1-5; no clear D. Germline CDR1 MNHNS, CDR2 SASEGT. The CDR3 extends over 14 amino acids. V shed 5 bases and J shed 5 bases, with 13 bases lying between them.

This clonotype was counted a few times. The genes are TRBV5-1 and TRBJ2-5, with 9 bases aligning to TRBD1. V lost 3 bases and J lost 4; bases outside the gene matches: 7. This CDR3 contains 15 residues. CDR1 is SGHRS and CDR2 is YFSETQ in the germline V gene. The CDR3 reads CASSSRQGGGETQYF. CDR3 sequence (DNA): TGCGCCAGCAGCTCCCGACAGGGGGGAGGAGAGACCCAGTACTTC.

The genes are TRBV4-3 and TRBJ1-6; tentatively, D is TRBD1 (6 bases). The germline V gene has CDR1 LGHNA and CDR2 YSLEER. The ends were cut back, 4 bases at V and 8 bases at J, with 18 bases in the middle. The CDR3 totals 16 residues. This CDR3 reads CASSRNRAGTDSPLHF. CDR3 nucleotides: TGCGCCAGCAGCCGGAACAGGGCAGGGACGGATTCACCCCTCCACTTT.

This chain joins TRBV5-1 and TRBJ2-7; 9 bases align to TRBD1. Looked up from germline, CDR1 is SGHRS and CDR2 is YFSETQ. The J segment lost 4 bases and the V segment lost 0 bases, leaving 5 bases of the junction unmatched. This CDR3 region has 15 residues. The CDR3 nucleotides are TGCGCCAGCAGCTTGGGAGAACAGGGGGCGTACGAGCAGTACTTC. Translated: CASSLGEQGAYEQYF.

This clonotype was counted a few times. The V and J genes are TRBV6-2 or TRBV6-3 and TRBJ2-1; perhaps TRBD2 as D (6 bases). V lost 8 bases and J lost 8, with 22 bases in between. Germline lookup yields CDR1 MNHEY and CDR2 SVGEGT. The CDR3 consists of 15 residues. The CDR3 loop is CASFNPGLSRDEQFF. The CDR3 nucleotides are TGTGCCAGCTTTAACCCGGGACTCTCGAGGGATGAGCAGTTCTTC.

This clonotype occurred many times. The V gene is TRBV4-1, the J gene TRBJ2-7, with 8 bases that match TRBD2. The length of the CDR3 is 15 residues. With 4 bases clipped from V and 0 bases from J, the junction kept 5 bases outside the gene matches. CDR1 is MGHRA and CDR2 is YSYEKL in the germline V gene. The DNA of the CDR3 is TGCGCCAGCAGCCGTACTAGCGGCAGCTCCTACGAGCAGTACGTC. Protein sequence: CASSRTSGSSYEQYV.

The chain uses TRBV18 and TRBJ2-5; a possible D gene is TRBD1 (5 bases). The germline CDR1 and CDR2 sequences are KGHSH and LQKENI. The CDR3 length is 15 residues. V was pared by 1 base and J by 0 bases, with 9 bases between. The CDR3, as DNA: TGTGCCAGCTCACCACTTGACAGCAACCAAGAGACCCAGTACTTC. Encoded protein: CASSPLDSNQETQYF.

J is TRBJ1-5 and V is TRBV6-6; 9 bases align to TRBD1. The CDR3 has 15 residues. CDR1 and CDR2 (germline): MNHNY, SVGAGI (reference sequence). V lost 6 bases and J lost 3; bases outside the gene matches: 6. DNA of the CDR3: TGTGCCAGCAGCCAAGGGACAGGGACCAATCAGCCCCAGCATTTT. Its translation is CASSQGTGTNQPQHF.

This clonotype was seen many times. The chain joins TRBV7-8 to TRBJ2-1, with D possibly matching TRBD1 (6 bases). There are 16 residues in the CDR3. Germline V gene data show CDR1 as SGHVS and CDR2 as FQNEAQ. V was trimmed by 5 bases and J by 5 bases, leaving 19 bases between them. The CDR3 region has the DNA TGTGCCAGCAGCCCGGGGTTTGGGGACAAGAACAATGAGCAGTTCTTC. Encoded protein: CASSPGFGDKNNEQFF. The variable domain in full, with the rest retrieved from reference TRBV7-8 and TRBJ2-1, is GAGVSQSPRYKVAKRGQDVALRCDPISGHVSLFWYQQALGQGPEFLTYFQNEAQLDKSGLPSDRFFAERPEGSVSTLKIQRTQQEDSAVYLCASSPGFGDKNNEQFFGPGTRLTVL.

This clonotype was seen a handful of times. The J gene is TRBJ1-6, the V gene TRBV3-1, with D possibly being TRBD1 (6 bases). This CDR3 is built from 16 residues. Trimming took off 3 bases at V and 9 bases at J, with 18 bases between the two ends. The germline CDR1 and CDR2 sequences are LGHDT and YNNKEL (reference sequence). This chain's CDR3 is CASSQSRGGYGSPLHF. The CDR3 DNA is TGTGCCAGCAGCCAGTCGAGGGGGGGGTACGGTTCACCCCTCCACTTT.

This clonotype was seen repeatedly, ten times or more. The CDR3 nucleotides read TGTGCCATCAGCAGGGGCAATGAGCAGTTCTTC. Translation gives CAISRGNEQFF. V usage is TRBV10-3 and J usage is TRBJ2-1; maybe TRBD1 (6 bases). V was trimmed by 6 bases and J by 6 bases, leaving 6 bases between them. The germline V gene has CDR1 ENHRY and CDR2 SYGVKD. The CDR3 totals 11 residues.

The genes are TRBV7-9 and TRBJ2-3, with D possibly called TRBD1 or TRBD2 (6 bases each). The germline V gene encodes CDR1 SEHNR and CDR2 FQNEAQ (reference sequence). The germline V and J ends were trimmed by 3 bases and 0 bases, with 13 bases remaining between them. This CDR3 is 16 amino acids long. The CDR3 loop reads CASSLITGASTDTQYF. The DNA of the CDR3 is TGTGCCAGCAGCTTGATTACGGGGGCTAGCACAGATACGCAGTATTTT. Together with reference TRBV7-9 and TRBJ2-3, the CDR3 gives the full variable domain: DTGVSQNPRHKITKRGQNVTFRCDPISEHNRLYWYRQTLGQGPEFLTYFQNEAQLEKSRLLSDRFSAERPKGSFSTLEIQRTEQGDSAMYLCASSLITGASTDTQYFGPGTRLTVL.

The chain is built from TRBV6-5 and TRBJ2-5; 8 bases are a match to TRBD1. Germline V gives CDR1 MNHEY, CDR2 SVGAGI. Trimming cost V 2 bases and J 2 bases; bases outside gene matches: 1. This CDR3 region has 14 residues. The CDR3 region is CASSYGTGQETQYF. The CDR3 coding sequence is TGTGCCAGCAGTTACGGGACAGGACAAGAGACCCAGTACTTC.

The rearrangement links TRBV6-5 to TRBJ2-3; the match to TRBD1 covers 7 bases. This CDR3 comprises 15 residues. J lost 3 bases, V lost 2 bases, and 5 bases had no gene match. Germline-derived CDR1 and CDR2 are MNHEY and SVGAGI. The CDR3 reads CASSYEGARTDTQYF. The CDR3, as DNA: TGTGCCAGCAGTTACGAGGGGGCTAGGACAGATACGCAGTATTTT.

The rearrangement links TRBV7-9 to TRBJ1-1, with D tentatively TRBD1 (6 bases). Per the germline V gene, CDR1 is SEHNR and CDR2 is FQNEAQ (reference sequence). The CDR3 is made up of 18 amino acids. Trimming removed 5 bases from V and 6 bases from J, with 28 bases in between. CDR3: CASSTIRGVVEGVAEAFF. CDR3 DNA: TGTGCCAGCAGCACCATTAGGGGGGTTGTTGAAGGAGTCGCTGAAGCTTTCTTT.

This clonotype was recorded once. The chain joins TRBV7-9 to TRBJ2-7; D is perhaps TRBD1 (6 bases). Germline lookup yields CDR1 SEHNR and CDR2 FQNEAQ (reference sequence). This CDR3 is 14 amino acids long. V was pared by 6 bases and J by 2 bases, with 14 bases between. In DNA form, the CDR3 reads TGTGCCAGCAGGCCAAATGGACAGACCTACGAGCAGTACTTC. Protein sequence: CASRPNGQTYEQYF.

This chain links TRBV6-2 or TRBV6-3 with TRBJ2-7; 11 bases fit TRBD2. The CDR3 sequence is 15 residues long. Germline CDR1 is MNHEY and CDR2 is SVGEGT. Trimming at V came to 2 bases and at J to 0 bases, leaving 0 bases not matched to a gene. The CDR3 DNA follows: TGTGCCAGCAGTTACGGGACTAGCGGCTCCTACGAGCAGTACGTC. Protein product: CASSYGTSGSYEQYV.

This clonotype was counted once. CDR3 nucleotide sequence: TGTGCCAGCAGCCGGGCAGCTTCCTACGAGCAGTACGTC. The encoded protein is CASSRAASYEQYV. The genes are TRBV11-2 and TRBJ2-7, with D unresolved. CDR3 size: 13 residues. The germline V and J ends were trimmed by 5 bases and 1 base, with 9 bases remaining between them. Germline V gene sequence: CDR1 SGHAT, CDR2 FQNNGV.

The V call is TRBV2, the J call TRBJ1-1, with 7 bases lining up with TRBD1. The germline gives CDR1 SNHLY, CDR2 FYNNEI. After removal of 6 bases from V and 3 bases from J, the junction contained 7 bases not matched to a gene. The CDR3 runs 14 residues. The DNA for the CDR3 is TGTGCCAGCAGCCGGACAGGATGGGACACTGAAGCTTTCTTT. Protein: CASSRTGWDTEAFF. The full variable domain, its missing parts supplied by reference TRBV2 and TRBJ1-1, is EPEVTQTPSHQVTQMGQEVILRCVPISNHLYFYWYRQILGQKVEFLVSFYNNEISEKSEIFDDQFSVERPDGSNFTLKIRSTKLEDSAMYFCASSRTGWDTEAFFGQGTRLTVV.

The V call is TRBV4-3, the J call TRBJ1-2; D is ambiguous. Deletions cut 4 bases from V and 3 bases from J, with 12 bases between. The CDR3 runs to 14 residues. Germline loops: CDR1 LGHNA, CDR2 YSLEER. The CDR3 spells CASSPKAVDYGYTF. In nucleotides, the CDR3 is TGCGCCAGCAGCCCCAAGGCCGTTGACTATGGCTACACCTTC.

The chain employs TRBV11-2 and TRBJ1-1, with D maybe TRBD1 (5 bases). This CDR3 comprises 14 residues. Between the trimmed V and J ends, which lost 2 bases and 4 bases, there was a span of 11 bases. The V gene's germline CDR1 is SGHAT and CDR2 FQNNGV. The CDR3 loop is CASSLPGRATEAFF. The CDR3 DNA reads TGTGCCAGCAGCTTACCCGGCAGGGCCACTGAAGCTTTCTTT. The full variable domain, with the rest looked up from reference TRBV11-2 and TRBJ1-1, is EAGVAQSPRYKIIEKRQSVAFWCNPISGHATLYWYQQILGQGPKLLIQFQNNGVVDDSQLPKDRFSAERLKGVDSTLKIQPAKLEDSAVYLCASSLPGRATEAFFGQGTRLTVV.

The V gene is TRBV28, the J gene TRBJ2-7; TRBD1 matches 9 bases. Trimming removed 5 bases from V and 2 bases from J; junction bases left unmatched: 4. This CDR3 is built from 14 residues. Germline lookup yields CDR1 MDHEN and CDR2 SYDVKM. CDR3 residues: CASSPGTGTYEQYV. For the CDR3, the DNA is TGTGCCAGCAGTCCTGGGACAGGGACCTACGAGCAGTACGTC.

This chain links TRBV7-2 with TRBJ1-6; D is perhaps TRBD1 (5 bases). The length of the CDR3 is 13 residues. The V end was cut by 0 bases, the J end by 10 bases, with 7 bases between. CDR1 is SGHTA, CDR2 FQGNSA, per germline. CDR3 in DNA: TGTGCCAGCAGCTTAGCGCCAGGGTCACCCCTCCACTTT. It is translated as CASSLAPGSPLHF.

This clonotype was detected only a few times. The chain recombines TRBV4-3 with TRBJ2-3; TRBD1 might be the D (5 bases). V was clipped by 4 bases and J by 3 bases, with 20 bases between them. The CDR3 runs to 17 residues. Looked up from germline, CDR1 is LGHNA and CDR2 is YSLEER. CDR3 loop: CASSPLLYPGATDTQYF. CDR3 DNA sequence: TGCGCCAGCAGCCCCCTCTTGTATCCTGGGGCTACAGATACGCAGTATTTT.

V is TRBV4-1 and J is TRBJ1-2, with D possibly TRBD1 on 6 matching bases. The germline V gene has CDR1 MGHRA and CDR2 YSYEKL. V dropped 0 bases and J dropped 5 bases, with 13 bases sitting between them. The CDR3 is made up of 15 amino acids. Here the CDR3 reads CASSQDGGQWYGYTF. CDR3 bases: TGCGCCAGCAGCCAAGATGGGGGACAATGGTATGGCTACACCTTC.